What follows are 18 T cell receptor beta chains derived from one specimen sequenced in a study of blood T cell repertoires in COVID-19. Only in-frame clones appear in the TCRdb table, and some are missing; sequencing was by immunoSEQ multiplex PCR. The data contain some 140,000 clones, about four fifths of them singletons. Sequencing input: peripheral blood. All receptors come from a woman in her 70s with COVID-19, enrolled during active disease.

The CDR3 protein is CASSEVPGTGRNNEKLFF. The CDR3 nucleotides read TGTGCCAGCAGTGAAGTTCCCGGGACAGGACGTAATAATGAAAAACTGTTTTTT. The chain has TRBV6-1 and TRBJ1-4, with TRBD1 identical over 8 bases. There are 18 residues in the CDR3. J lost 4 bases, V lost 1 base, and 11 bases had no gene match. Germline V gene data show CDR1 as MNHNS and CDR2 as SASEGT.

V and J are TRBV6-1 and TRBJ1-5; 8 bases map to TRBD1. Germline V gene lookup returns CDR1 MNHNS and CDR2 SASEGT. The CDR3 covers 14 residues. J gave up 10 bases and V 2 bases, and 7 bases lay outside the gene matches. The CDR3 reads CASSEITGGKPQHF. CDR3 coding DNA: TGTGCCAGCAGTGAAATCACAGGGGGAAAACCCCAGCATTTT.

This clone was observed once. The genes are TRBV9 and TRBJ2-1, with D possibly matching TRBD1 (6 bases). The CDR3 length is 16 residues. Deletions cut 2 bases from V and 5 bases from J, with 17 bases between. The germline V gene encodes CDR1 SGDLS and CDR2 YYNGEE. CDR3 loop: CASSVTLRGNNNEQFF. CDR3 DNA: TGTGCCAGCAGCGTTACTTTGAGGGGGAATAACAATGAGCAGTTCTTC. The full variable domain, its missing parts supplied by reference TRBV9 and TRBJ2-1, is DSGVTQTPKHLITATGQRVTLRCSPRSGDLSVYWYQQSLDQGLQFLIQYYNGEERAKGNILERFSAQQFPDLHSELNLSSLELGDSALYFCASSVTLRGNNNEQFFGPGTRLTVL.

This sequence joins TRBV7-6 and TRBJ1-5; TRBD1 agrees at 7 bases. V gave up 1 base and J gave up 4 bases; unmatched junction bases: 7. The length of the CDR3 is 16 residues. Looked up from germline, CDR1 is SGHVS and CDR2 is FNYEAQ. CDR3 amino acids: CASSLGTRGRNQPQHF. The CDR3 bases are TGTGCCAGCAGCTTAGGTACCAGGGGGAGAAATCAGCCCCAGCATTTT.

This clone was picked up a small number of times. The chain links TRBV6-6 to TRBJ1-1, with D possibly TRBD1 on 6 matching bases. The CDR3 is 13 amino acids. CDR1 is MNHNY, CDR2 SVGAGI, per germline (reference sequence). Trimming shortened V by 2 bases and J by 5 bases, and 9 bases separated the two germline ends. CDR3 sequence: CASSYQGKTEAFF. The CDR3 DNA follows: TGTGCCAGCAGTTACCAGGGGAAGACTGAAGCTTTCTTT.

The table lists this clone with a few counts. This chain links TRBV12-3 or TRBV12-4 with TRBJ2-7, with TRBD2 as a possible D gene (6 bases). V shed 6 bases and J shed 4 bases, with 13 bases lying between them. The CDR3 loop spans 13 amino acids. The CDR3 here is CASRSLSGYEQYF. The CDR3 DNA follows: TGTGCCAGCAGGAGCCTGAGCGGGTACGAGCAGTACTTC.

J is TRBJ2-5 and V is TRBV7-2, with TRBD2 matching 10 bases. This CDR3 is 15 amino acids long. Germline CDR1 and CDR2: SGHTA and FQGNSA. Trimming took 5 bases from V and 5 from J; bases not matched to a gene: 8. CDR3 nucleotide sequence: TGTGCCAGCAGCATGGGACTAGCGCGGACGGAGACCCAGTACTTC. This gives the protein CASSMGLARTETQYF. Combining the CDR3 with reference TRBV7-2 and TRBJ2-5 gives the whole variable domain GAGVSQSPSNKVTEKGKDVELRCDPISGHTALYWYRQSLGQGLEFLIYFQGNSAPDKSGLPSDRFSAERTGGSVSTLTIQRTQQEDSAVYLCASSMGLARTETQYFGPGTRLLVL.

CDR3 in DNA: TGCGCCAGCAGCTCCCTCCCCGTCACTAGCGGGGGGGCCGTCGAGCAGTACTTC. The encoded protein is CASSSLPVTSGGAVEQYF. The rearrangement joins TRBV5-1 to TRBJ2-7, with 13 bases lining up with TRBD2. The CDR3 has 18 amino acids. V gave up 3 bases and J gave up 6 bases; unmatched junction bases: 15. Germline assignment: CDR1 SGHRS and CDR2 YFSETQ.

This clone was found a few times. The rearrangement links TRBV2 to TRBJ1-5, with a tentative D call TRBD1 (6 bases). CDR1 and CDR2 (germline): SNHLY, FYNNEI. The V and J ends lost 1 base and 7 bases respectively, with 14 bases between them. This CDR3 is 15 amino acids long. The CDR3 loop is CASSEGQGQGQPQHF. The CDR3 DNA reads TGTGCCAGCAGTGAAGGGCAGGGGCAGGGACAGCCCCAGCATTTT. The whole variable domain, filled in from reference TRBV2 and TRBJ1-5, reads EPEVTQTPSHQVTQMGQEVILRCVPISNHLYFYWYRQILGQKVEFLVSFYNNEISEKSEIFDDQFSVERPDGSNFTLKIRSTKLEDSAMYFCASSEGQGQGQPQHFGDGTRLSIL.

The V call is TRBV6-2 or TRBV6-3, the J call TRBJ2-5; 7 bases are a match to TRBD1. The CDR3 runs 14 residues. V lost 5 bases, J lost 2 bases, and 5 bases stayed unmatched. Germline values: CDR1 MNHEY, CDR2 SVGEGT. The CDR3 spells CASSVGGLQETQYF. In DNA form, the CDR3 reads TGTGCCAGCAGTGTAGGGGGCTTACAAGAGACCCAGTACTTC.

The chain combines TRBV5-6 with TRBJ1-2; 7 bases map to TRBD1. The germline gives CDR1 SGHDT, CDR2 YYEEEE. V lost 3 bases and J lost 0; bases outside the gene matches: 5. This CDR3 contains 15 residues. CDR3 in DNA: TGTGCCAGCAGCTGGACAGGTGGGACTAACTATGGCTACACCTTC. Translating gives CASSWTGGTNYGYTF.

The chain couples TRBV6-6 to TRBJ1-1; D unresolved. Looked up from germline, CDR1 is MNHNY and CDR2 is SVGAGI (reference sequence). The CDR3 runs to 17 residues. V lost 5 bases and J 3 bases, leaving 22 bases between the germline ends. The CDR3 DNA reads TGTGCCAGCAGTCGCCTAGGTGAAGTTCCCATACACACTGAAGCTTTCTTT. It encodes CASSRLGEVPIHTEAFF.

This chain joins TRBV7-9 and TRBJ2-3; 9 positions agree with TRBD1. CDR3 length: 17 residues. After removal of 1 base from V and 2 bases from J, the junction contained 7 bases not matched to a gene. Germline values: CDR1 SEHNR, CDR2 FQNEAQ (reference sequence). The CDR3: CASSLVVRTGATDTQYF. The CDR3 DNA is TGTGCCAGCAGCTTAGTAGTGCGGACAGGGGCCACAGATACGCAGTATTTT.

This clone was counted a single time. The J gene is TRBJ1-6, the V gene TRBV28, with 7 positions matching TRBD1. The CDR3 sequence is 17 residues long. J was trimmed by 2 bases and V by 5 bases; bases with no gene match: 9. In germline, CDR1 is MDHEN, CDR2 SYDVKM. The CDR3 sequence is CASSLSLGTAYNSPLHF. In DNA, the CDR3 is TGTGCCAGCAGTCTAAGCCTCGGGACAGCCTATAATTCACCCCTCCACTTT.

The rearrangement uses TRBV19 and TRBJ1-2; the match to TRBD1 covers 8 bases. Trimming took 4 bases from V and 5 from J; bases not matched to a gene: 6. There are 14 residues in the CDR3. CDR1 LNHDA and CDR2 SQIVND come from the germline V gene (reference sequence). CDR3 sequence: CASSTTDRAYGYTF. DNA of the CDR3: TGTGCCAGTAGTACGACGGACAGGGCTTATGGCTACACCTTC.

The V and J genes are TRBV3-1 (or the pseudogene TRBV3-2) and TRBJ2-3, with D possibly being TRBD2 (6 bases). CDR1 and CDR2 from the germline V gene are LGHDT and YNNKEL (reference sequence). Trimming removed 3 bases from V and 6 bases from J, with 10 bases in between. The CDR3 is made up of 13 amino acids. CDR3 in DNA: TGTGCCAGCAGCCAGGGACTTAGGGATACGCAGTATTTT. This gives the protein CASSQGLRDTQYF.

The sample holds one count of this clone. V gene TRBV5-1 combines with J gene TRBJ2-3; TRBD1 might be the D (5 bases). Trimming pared 0 bases from V and 1 base from J, leaving 9 bases between. Looked up from germline, CDR1 is SGHRS and CDR2 is YFSETQ. The CDR3 consists of 15 residues. The CDR3 DNA reads TGCGCCAGCAGCTTGGGGCAGGGCCGCACAGATACGCAGTATTTT. It translates to CASSLGQGRTDTQYF.

This sequence joins TRBV2 and TRBJ2-3; 8 bases are shared with TRBD2. The V and J ends lost 3 bases and 0 bases, in that order; junction bases with no gene match: 17. The CDR3 extends over 20 amino acids. Germline CDR1 reads SNHLY; CDR2 reads FYNNEI. The CDR3 sequence: CASSERRGALGIPSTDTQYF. CDR3 sequence (DNA): TGTGCCAGCAGTGAGAGGCGGGGGGCCTTGGGGATTCCTAGCACAGATACGCAGTATTTT.